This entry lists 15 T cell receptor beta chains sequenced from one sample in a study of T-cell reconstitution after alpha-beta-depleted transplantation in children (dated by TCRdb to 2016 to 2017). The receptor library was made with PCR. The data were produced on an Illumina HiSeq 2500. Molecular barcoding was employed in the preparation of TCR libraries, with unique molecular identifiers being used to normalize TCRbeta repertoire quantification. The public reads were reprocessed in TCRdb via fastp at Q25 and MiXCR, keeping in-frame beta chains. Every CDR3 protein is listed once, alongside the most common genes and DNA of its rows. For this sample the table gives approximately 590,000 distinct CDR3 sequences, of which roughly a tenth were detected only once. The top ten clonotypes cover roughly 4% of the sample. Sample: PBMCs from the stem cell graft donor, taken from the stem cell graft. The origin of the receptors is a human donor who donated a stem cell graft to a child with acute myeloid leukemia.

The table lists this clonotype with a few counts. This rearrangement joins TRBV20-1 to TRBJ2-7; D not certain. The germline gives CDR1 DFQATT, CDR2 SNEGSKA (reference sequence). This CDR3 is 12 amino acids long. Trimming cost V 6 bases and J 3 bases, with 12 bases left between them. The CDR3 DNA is TGCAGTGCCCCCGGGCAGAACTACGAGCAGTACTTC. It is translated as CSAPGQNYEQYF.

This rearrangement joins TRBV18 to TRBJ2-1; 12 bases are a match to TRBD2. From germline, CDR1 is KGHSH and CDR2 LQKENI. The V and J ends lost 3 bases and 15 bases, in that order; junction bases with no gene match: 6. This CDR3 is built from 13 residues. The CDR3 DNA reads TGTGCCAGCTCACCGGAACTAGCGGGAGGCTCGTTCTTC. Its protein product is CASSPELAGGSFF.

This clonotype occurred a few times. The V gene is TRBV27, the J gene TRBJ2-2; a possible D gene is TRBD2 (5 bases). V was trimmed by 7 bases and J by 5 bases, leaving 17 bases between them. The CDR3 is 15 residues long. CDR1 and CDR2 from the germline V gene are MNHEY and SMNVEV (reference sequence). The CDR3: CASTKLRGNTGELFF. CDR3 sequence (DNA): TGTGCCAGCACCAAACTTCGGGGTAATACCGGGGAGCTGTTTTTT.

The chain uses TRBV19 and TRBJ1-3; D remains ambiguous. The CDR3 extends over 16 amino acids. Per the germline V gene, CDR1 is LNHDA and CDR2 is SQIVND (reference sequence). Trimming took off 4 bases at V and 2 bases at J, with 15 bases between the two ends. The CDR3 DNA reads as TGTGCCAGTAGTAGTGAGGGAAGGAGCACTGGAAACACCATATATTTT. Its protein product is CASSSEGRSTGNTIYF.

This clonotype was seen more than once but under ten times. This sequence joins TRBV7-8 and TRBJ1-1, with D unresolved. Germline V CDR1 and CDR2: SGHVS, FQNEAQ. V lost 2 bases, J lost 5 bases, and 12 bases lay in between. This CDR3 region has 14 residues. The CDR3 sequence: CASSLLEGRTEAFF. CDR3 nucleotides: TGTGCCAGCAGCTTATTAGAGGGTAGAACTGAAGCTTTCTTT.

CDR3 nucleotides: TGTGCCAGCAGTGAGTCACAGGGTAAAGAGACCCAGTACTTC. The encoded protein is CASSESQGKETQYF. The chain uses TRBV4-2 and TRBJ2-5; weak D call: TRBD1 (6 bases). With 6 bases removed from V and 3 bases from J, the gap between germline ends came to 14 bases. CDR3 length: 14 residues. The germline gives CDR1 LGHNA, CDR2 YNFKEQ.

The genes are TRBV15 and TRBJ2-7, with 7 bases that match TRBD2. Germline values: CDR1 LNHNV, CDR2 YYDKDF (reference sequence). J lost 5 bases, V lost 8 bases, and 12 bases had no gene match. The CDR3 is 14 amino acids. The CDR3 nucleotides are TGTGCCACCGGGATCGGGGGGAGTGCCAACGAGCAGTACTTC. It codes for CATGIGGSANEQYF. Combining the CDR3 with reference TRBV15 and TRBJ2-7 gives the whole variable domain DAMVIQNPRYQVTQFGKPVTLSCSQTLNHNVMYWYQQKSSQAPKLLFHYYDKDFNNEADTPDNFQSRRPNTSFCFLDIRSPGLGDTAMYLCATGIGGSANEQYFGPGTRLTVT.

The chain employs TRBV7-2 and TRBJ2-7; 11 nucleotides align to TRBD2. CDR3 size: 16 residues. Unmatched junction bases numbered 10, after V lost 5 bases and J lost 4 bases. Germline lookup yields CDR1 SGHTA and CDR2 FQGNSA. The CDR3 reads CASSPIAGGSKYEQYF. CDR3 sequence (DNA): TGTGCCAGCAGCCCCATAGCGGGAGGGAGCAAGTACGAGCAGTACTTC.

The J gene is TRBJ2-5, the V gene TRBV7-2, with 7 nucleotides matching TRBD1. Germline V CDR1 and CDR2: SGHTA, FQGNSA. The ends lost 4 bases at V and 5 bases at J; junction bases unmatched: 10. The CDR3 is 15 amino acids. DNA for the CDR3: TGTGCCAGCAGCTCACAGGGGAACCCGGGGGAGACCCAGTACTTC. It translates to CASSSQGNPGETQYF.

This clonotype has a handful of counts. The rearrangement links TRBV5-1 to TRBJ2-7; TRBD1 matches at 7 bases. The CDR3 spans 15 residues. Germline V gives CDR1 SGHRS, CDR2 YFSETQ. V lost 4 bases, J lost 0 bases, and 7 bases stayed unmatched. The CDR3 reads CASSPDRPSSYEQYF. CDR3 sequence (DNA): TGCGCCAGCAGCCCGGACAGGCCAAGCTCCTACGAGCAGTACTTC.

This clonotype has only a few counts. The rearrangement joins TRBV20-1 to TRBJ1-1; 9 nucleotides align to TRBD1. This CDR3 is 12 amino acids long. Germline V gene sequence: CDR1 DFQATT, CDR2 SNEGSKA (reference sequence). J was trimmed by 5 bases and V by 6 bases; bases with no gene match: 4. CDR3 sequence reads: CSARTGATEAFF. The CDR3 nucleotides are TGCAGTGCCCGGACAGGGGCTACTGAAGCTTTCTTT.

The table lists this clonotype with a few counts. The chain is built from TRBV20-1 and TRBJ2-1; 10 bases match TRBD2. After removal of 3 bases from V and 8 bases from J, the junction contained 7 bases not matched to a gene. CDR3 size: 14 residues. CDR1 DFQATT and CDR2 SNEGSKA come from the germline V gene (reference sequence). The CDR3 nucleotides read TGCAGTGCTAGGGTAATAGCGGGAGGACATGAGCAGTTCTTC. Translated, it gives CSARVIAGGHEQFF.

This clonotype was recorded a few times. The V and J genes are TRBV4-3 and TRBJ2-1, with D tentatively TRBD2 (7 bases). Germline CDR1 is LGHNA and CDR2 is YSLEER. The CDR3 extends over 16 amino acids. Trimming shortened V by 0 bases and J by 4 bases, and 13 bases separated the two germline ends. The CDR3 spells CASSQDPRGGYNEQFF. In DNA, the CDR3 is TGCGCCAGCAGCCAAGACCCTAGGGGGGGGTACAATGAGCAGTTCTTC.

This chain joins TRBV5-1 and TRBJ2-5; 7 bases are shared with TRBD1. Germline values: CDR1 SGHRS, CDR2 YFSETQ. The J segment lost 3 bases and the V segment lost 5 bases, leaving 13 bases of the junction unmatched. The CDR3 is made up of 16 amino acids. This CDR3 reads CASSFGQDVEEETQYF. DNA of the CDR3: TGCGCCAGCAGTTTCGGACAGGACGTTGAGGAAGAGACCCAGTACTTC.

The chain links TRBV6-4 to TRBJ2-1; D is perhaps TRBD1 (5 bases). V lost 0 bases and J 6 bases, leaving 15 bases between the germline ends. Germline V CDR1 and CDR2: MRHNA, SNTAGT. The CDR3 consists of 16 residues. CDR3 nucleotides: TGTGCCAGCAGTGACTCTGGTGGGGCCTCCGGCAATGAGCAGTTCTTC. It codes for CASSDSGGASGNEQFF.